The source of this TCR beta chain is a study of T-cell reconstitution after alpha-beta-depleted transplantation in children listed by TCRdb under 2016. About the investigation overall: Using TCR repertoire profiling, the study quantitatively followed how T-cell immune reconstitution unfolded in children after TCRalphabeta/CD19-depleted allogeneic hematopoietic cell transplantation.

V ends up 5 bases short and J 6 bases short, with an unmatched junction base count of 9. From cysteine to phenylalanine, the CDR3 is 16 amino acids long. CDR3 DNA is the only sequence kept; it has 48 bases, read in frame from the first base. CDR1 SQVTM and CDR2 ANQGSEA are derived from the germline V gene. Receptors were amplified or captured by PCR. Sequencer: Illumina HiSeq 2500. TCR library preparation used molecular barcoding, with unique molecular identifiers applied to normalize quantification of the TCRbeta repertoire. TCRdb cleaned the public reads at Q25 with fastp, built clones with MiXCR and kept in-frame beta chains. Duplicate CDR3 protein sequences are folded into a single record with the most common DNA and genes. The table for this sample lists hundreds of thousands of distinct CDR3 sequences; roughly 18% of them were counted only once. The biggest ten clones account for roughly 3.3% of the sample.

On this clonotype itself: Its specific antigen is unknown. No per-base quality is available; no much larger clone lies one base away.

The chain is encoded by TRBV29-1 joined to TRBJ2-2, with TRBD2 identical over 13 junction bases. This sequence was found in a human donor who donated a stem cell graft to a child with acute lymphoblastic leukemia. Sequenced here: PBMCs from the stem cell graft donor, sampled from the stem cell graft. The CDR3 here reads CSVRTSGSRQAGELFF. The sequence in DNA is TGCAGCGTTAGGACTAGCGGGAGTCGTCAAGCCGGGGAGCTGTTTTTT.